Presented here are 8 T cell receptor beta chains from one specimen sequenced in a study of cytomegalovirus exposure and HLA in healthy donors. Vbeta (60) and Jbeta (13) primers were used in the PCR. Only in-frame clones appear in the TCRdb table, and some are missing; sequencing was by immunoSEQ multiplex PCR. Here the sample spans more than 95,000 clones, nearly 15% being singletons. The specimen sequenced was PBMCs. The receptor set was obtained from a female donor in good health and CMV-seronegative.

The rearrangement uses TRBV5-1 and TRBJ2-1; 7 nucleotides match TRBD2. The CDR3 runs to 16 residues. With 1 base clipped from V and 8 bases from J, the junction kept 12 bases outside the gene matches. Germline-derived CDR1 and CDR2 are SGHRS and YFSETQ. The CDR3 protein is CASSLMVGGQVDEQFF. CDR3 coding DNA: TGCGCCAGCAGCTTGATGGTGGGAGGGCAGGTCGATGAGCAGTTCTTC.

A note on this clone: One end of the junction is discordant with germline, which a read error may explain. The chain uses TRBV7-2 and TRBJ2-1; 12 nucleotides agree with TRBD2. Germline assignment: CDR1 SGHTA and CDR2 FQGNSA. This CDR3 has 17 amino acids. The CDR3 DNA is TGTGCCAGCAGCCTCAGTCCTAGCGGGAGGGCCTACAGTGAGCAGTTCTTC. Its translation is CASSLSPSGRAYSEQFF. The complete variable domain, with remaining parts taken from reference TRBV7-2 and TRBJ2-1, reads GAGVSQSPSNKVTEKGKDVELRCDPISGHTALYWYRQSLGQGLEFLIYFQGNSAPDKSGLPSDRFSAERTGGSVSTLTIQRTQQEDSAVYLCASSLSPSGRAYSEQFFGPGTRLTVL.

The genes are TRBV13 and TRBJ2-1; maybe TRBD1 (6 bases). V lost 5 bases to trimming and J lost 7 bases, with 12 bases between them. Germline CDR1 is PRHDT and CDR2 is FYEKMQ (reference sequence). CDR3 length equals 13 residues. The CDR3 region has the DNA TGTGCCAGCAGCCTCGGGACAATTAATGAGCAGTTCTTC. The encoded protein is CASSLGTINEQFF.

The sample holds a few counts of this clone. This CDR3 is CASSRQGAGNELFF. The CDR3 DNA is TGTGCCAGTAGTAGACAGGGGGCTGGAAATGAACTGTTTTTT. The V call is TRBV19, the J call TRBJ1-4; 10 nucleotides match TRBD1. The CDR3 has 14 amino acids. Germline V gene lookup returns CDR1 LNHDA and CDR2 SQIVND (reference sequence). Unmatched junction bases numbered 8, after V lost 4 bases and J lost 12 bases. Drawing the rest from reference TRBV19 and TRBJ1-4, the complete variable domain is DGGITQSPKYLFRKEGQNVTLSCEQNLNHDAMYWYRQDPGQGLRLIYYSQIVNDFQKGDIAEGYSVSREKKESFPLTVTSAQKNPTAFYLCASSRQGAGNELFFGSGTQLSVL.

Only one count was recorded for this clone. The V call is TRBV18, the J call TRBJ1-5, with a weak D call TRBD1 (6 bases). The CDR3 contains 14 residues. Trimming cost V 6 bases and J 3 bases, with 12 bases left between them. CDR1 KGHSH and CDR2 LQKENI come from the germline V gene. CDR3 sequence (DNA): TGTGCCAGCTCCGCTGGACAGACCAATCAGCCCCAGCATTTT. Its protein is CASSAGQTNQPQHF.

This clone was picked up a small number of times. The genes are TRBV13 and TRBJ2-7; possible D gene TRBD1, 6 bases. The CDR3 runs 15 residues. With 5 bases removed from V and 0 bases from J, the gap between germline ends came to 14 bases. Germline V gene data show CDR1 as PRHDT and CDR2 as FYEKMQ (reference sequence). The CDR3 DNA sequence: TGTGCCAGCAGCCAACAGGGAACCCTCTCCTACGAGCAGTACTTC. Translating gives CASSQQGTLSYEQYF.

This clone was found a few times. CDR3 nucleotides: TGTGCCAGAAGCTTGGGACTAGCGGCTGACACAGATACGCAGTATTTT. Encoded protein: CARSLGLAADTDTQYF. The rearrangement joins TRBV5-3 to TRBJ2-3; TRBD2 matches at 9 bases. TRBV5-3 is sorted into the ORF group, with uncertain function. V lost 0 bases and J lost 2; bases outside the gene matches: 4. This CDR3 is 16 amino acids long.

This clone was detected only a few times. The chain joins TRBV12-5 to TRBJ1-5; D ambiguous. V was clipped by 2 bases and J by 0 bases, with 11 bases between them. Germline CDR1 reads LGHNT; CDR2 reads FRNRAP. The CDR3 consists of 16 residues. The CDR3 sequence is CASGLSGGNSNQPQHF. The CDR3 bases are TGTGCTAGTGGTTTGAGCGGAGGAAATAGCAATCAGCCCCAGCATTTT.